Below, 17 T cell receptor beta chains from the same sample are listed, as sequenced in a study of cytomegalovirus exposure and HLA in healthy donors. Using immunoSEQ multiplex PCR, the repertoire was profiled, and TCRdb retains in-frame clones only, with some absent. Of more than 110,000 clones in the sample, 94% were seen once. The specimen was PBMCs. These receptors were taken from a man aged 18 to 29 in good health and CMV-seropositive.

The chain is built from TRBV5-1 and TRBJ1-5; maybe TRBD1 (6 bases). Per germline, CDR1 SGHRS and CDR2 YFSETQ. The ends were cut back, 4 bases at V and 7 bases at J, with 12 bases in the middle. The CDR3 spans 13 residues. Here the CDR3 reads CASSGGQNQPQHF. CDR3 in DNA: TGCGCCAGCAGCGGGGGACAAAACCAGCCCCAGCATTTT.

The rearrangement links TRBV27 to TRBJ2-7, with D perhaps TRBD1 (6 bases). Germline CDR1 is MNHEY and CDR2 is SMNVEV (reference sequence). The CDR3 contains 14 residues. V dropped 5 bases and J dropped 3 bases, with 14 bases sitting between them. CDR3 bases: TGTGCCAGCAGTCTTAACAGGGAGAGCTACGAGCAGTACTTC. This encodes CASSLNRESYEQYF.

The chain combines TRBV6-1 with TRBJ2-7; D is unresolved. This CDR3 region has 13 residues. Trimming took off 2 bases at V and 2 bases at J, with 7 bases between the two ends. Germline CDR1 MNHNS, CDR2 SASEGT. The CDR3 protein is CASSETSAYEQYF. CDR3 in DNA: TGTGCCAGCAGTGAAACCTCGGCCTACGAGCAGTACTTC.

The chain couples TRBV2 to TRBJ2-5; TRBD1 aligns across 7 bases. CDR3 size: 16 residues. The germline gives CDR1 SNHLY, CDR2 FYNNEI. Trimming removed 4 bases from V and 0 bases from J; junction bases left unmatched: 8. CDR3 protein: CASSGTRDSHQETQYF. The CDR3 DNA reads as TGTGCCAGCAGTGGAACCCGGGACAGCCACCAAGAGACCCAGTACTTC.

The chain has TRBV30 and TRBJ1-5; 7 nucleotides line up with TRBD1. CDR1 and CDR2 from the germline V gene are GTSNPN and SVGIG (reference sequence). J was trimmed by 7 bases and V by 2 bases; bases with no gene match: 11. The CDR3 extends over 15 amino acids. CDR3 loop: CAWSQPGQPRQPQHF. In nucleotides, the CDR3 is TGTGCCTGGAGTCAACCGGGACAGCCACGCCAGCCCCAGCATTTT.

The chain is built from TRBV11-2 and TRBJ2-7, with D possibly being TRBD1 (5 bases). The CDR3 spans 16 residues. V lost 1 base and J 4 bases, leaving 17 bases between the germline ends. Germline CDR1 and CDR2: SGHAT and FQNNGV. In DNA form, the CDR3 reads TGTGCCAGCAGCTTAGCCTCCACCTGGGGCAGATACGAGCAGTACTTC. This codes for CASSLASTWGRYEQYF.

This rearrangement joins TRBV7-9 to TRBJ2-7; TRBD1 matches at 11 bases. Germline V gene data show CDR1 as SEHNR and CDR2 as FQNEAQ (reference sequence). The V gene end was trimmed by 3 bases and the J gene end by 7 bases; junction bases not matched to a gene: 5. This CDR3 spans 14 amino acids. The CDR3 sequence: CASSFTGTGGEQYF. DNA for the CDR3: TGTGCCAGCAGCTTTACCGGGACAGGGGGAGAGCAGTACTTC.

The rearrangement links TRBV2 to TRBJ1-5; 7 positions agree with TRBD1. The CDR3 length is 18 residues. Per the germline V gene, CDR1 is SNHLY and CDR2 is FYNNEI. V gave up 4 bases and J gave up 0 bases; unmatched junction bases: 12. The CDR3 spells CASSAVRTGSYSNQPQHF. The CDR3 region has the DNA TGTGCCAGCAGTGCTGTAAGGACAGGAAGTTATAGCAATCAGCCCCAGCATTTT. The complete variable domain, with remaining parts taken from reference TRBV2 and TRBJ1-5, reads EPEVTQTPSHQVTQMGQEVILRCVPISNHLYFYWYRQILGQKVEFLVSFYNNEISEKSEIFDDQFSVERPDGSNFTLKIRSTKLEDSAMYFCASSAVRTGSYSNQPQHFGDGTRLSIL.

V is TRBV6-1 and J is TRBJ1-5; D ambiguous. CDR3 length: 12 amino acids. V lost 8 bases and J lost 4, with 9 bases in between. CDR1 and CDR2 (germline): MNHNS, SASEGT. The CDR3 reads CASRAPNQPQHF. The CDR3 DNA is TGTGCCAGCCGTGCCCCTAATCAGCCCCAGCATTTT.

The chain links TRBV14 to TRBJ2-7; the match to TRBD1 covers 7 bases. This CDR3 comprises 16 residues. The germline V gene has CDR1 SGHDN and CDR2 FVKESK. V lost 4 bases, J lost 7 bases, and 16 bases stayed unmatched. Written as DNA, the CDR3 is TGTGCCAGCAGCCGGAGACAGGGTAACCTCCGGAGGGAGCAGTACTTC. Its translation: CASSRRQGNLRREQYF. Filled out from reference TRBV14 and TRBJ2-7, the complete variable domain reads EAGVTQFPSHSVIEKGQTVTLRCDPISGHDNLYWYRRVMGKEIKFLLHFVKESKQDESGMPNNRFLAERTGGTYSTLKVQPAELEDSGVYFCASSRRQGNLRREQYFGPGTRLTVT.

Details on this clone: The junction and the germline gene differ at one end; a read error may be behind it. The V gene is TRBV14, the J gene TRBJ2-7; the match to TRBD1 covers 8 bases. The germline V gene encodes CDR1 SGHDN and CDR2 FVKESK. This CDR3 has 16 amino acids. The CDR3 loop is CASSQGWRDRGYEQYF. The CDR3 DNA reads TGTGCCAGCAGTCAAGGCTGGAGAGACAGGGGCTACGAGCAGTACTTC.

Here the CDR3 DNA reads TGTGCCAGCAGTGGCCCGTCACCAGCTAACTATGGCTACACCTTC. It translates to CASSGPSPANYGYTF. The chain uses TRBV2 and TRBJ1-2; D gene ambiguous. The V end was cut by 4 bases, the J end by 0 bases, with 12 bases between. CDR3 length: 15 amino acids. Germline values: CDR1 SNHLY, CDR2 FYNNEI.

The chain is built from TRBV15 and TRBJ2-1; 7 bases fit TRBD2. The CDR3 covers 16 residues. V was clipped by 1 base and J by 0 bases; unmatched bases: 3. Per germline, CDR1 LNHNV and CDR2 YYDKDF (reference sequence). The CDR3 spells CATSRVGLVSYNEQFF. The CDR3 bases are TGTGCCACCAGCAGAGTAGGACTAGTCTCCTACAATGAGCAGTTCTTC.

The J gene is TRBJ2-3, the V gene TRBV9, with 8 bases matching TRBD2. Trimming at V came to 7 bases and at J to 4 bases, leaving 8 bases not matched to a gene. The CDR3 contains 14 residues. Per germline, CDR1 SGDLS and CDR2 YYNGEE. The CDR3 region has the DNA TGTGCCAGCTCCCAGCGGGAGTACGCAGATACGCAGTATTTT. Translation: CASSQREYADTQYF.

This chain links TRBV12-5 with TRBJ2-2; 7 bases fit TRBD2. Germline lookup yields CDR1 LGHNT and CDR2 FRNRAP. The CDR3 has 15 amino acids. V was pared by 6 bases and J by 4 bases, with 8 bases of the junction left unmatched. This CDR3 reads CASGRTAGTTGELFF. The CDR3 bases are TGTGCTAGTGGCCGTACAGCGGGAACCACCGGGGAGCTGTTTTTT.

The rearrangement uses TRBV25-1 and TRBJ2-1; 7 positions match TRBD2. The CDR3 covers 14 residues. V dropped 6 bases and J dropped 4; count of bases not matched to a gene: 6. Germline V lookup: CDR1 MGHDK, CDR2 SYGVNS. The CDR3 DNA sequence: TGTGCCAGCAGCGAAGGGAGGGAGTACAATGAGCAGTTCTTC. Its protein product is CASSEGREYNEQFF.

The V and J genes are TRBV7-9 and TRBJ1-4; no reliable D call. The CDR3 covers 14 residues. Germline loops: CDR1 SEHNR, CDR2 FQNEAQ (reference sequence). V was cut by 6 bases and J by 4 bases, with 12 bases left in between. CDR3 loop: CASSLNRVNEKLFF. CDR3 bases: TGTGCCAGCAGTCTAAACCGGGTTAATGAAAAACTGTTTTTT.